This T cell receptor beta chain was retrieved from a study of blood T cell repertoires in COVID-19. Whole-study context: Whether acute or convalescent, the COVID-19 samples came from the United States, Italy and Spain. T cells, B-cell-depleted T cells, or PBMCs provided the cDNA or gDNA that served as material.

CDR1 is SEHNR and CDR2 is FQNEAQ in the germline V gene (reference sequence). Germline trimming cut 1 base from V and 8 bases from J; bases unmatched to any gene: 4. CDR3 length: 14 amino acids. As processed by the authors: Amplification with reference gene primers provided the estimates of nucleated cell counts. Using immunoSEQ multiplex PCR, the repertoire was profiled, and TCRdb retains in-frame clones only, with some absent. V and J calls and clone size are as listed in that table; D and trimming were resolved from the DNA. This sample carries a few hundred thousand clones, approximately 86% of them seen once, and the ten largest clones take 8.5% to 10%.

Sequencing input: peripheral blood. The V gene is TRBV7-9, the J gene TRBJ1-4; 7 bases agree with TRBD1. The source of this sequence is a man between 40 and 49 years old who had recovered from COVID-19. As DNA, the CDR3 is TGTGCCAGCAGCTTAGTAGCCAGGGGGGAAAAACTGTTTTTT. It yields the protein CASSLVARGEKLFF.